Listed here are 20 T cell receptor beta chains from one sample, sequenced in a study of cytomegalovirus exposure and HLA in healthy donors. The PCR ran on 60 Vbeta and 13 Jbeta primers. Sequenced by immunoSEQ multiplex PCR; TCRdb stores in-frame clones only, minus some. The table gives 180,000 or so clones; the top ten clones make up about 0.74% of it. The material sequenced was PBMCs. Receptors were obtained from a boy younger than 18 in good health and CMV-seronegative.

The DNA for the CDR3 is TGTGCCAGCAGAGACGGGGGTGGCTACACCTTC. It yields the protein CASRDGGGYTF. The chain links TRBV9 to TRBJ1-2; maybe TRBD1 (5 bases). The length of the CDR3 is 11 residues. The V gene's germline CDR1 is SGDLS and CDR2 YYNGEE. V gave up 5 bases and J gave up 7 bases, with 9 bases separating them.

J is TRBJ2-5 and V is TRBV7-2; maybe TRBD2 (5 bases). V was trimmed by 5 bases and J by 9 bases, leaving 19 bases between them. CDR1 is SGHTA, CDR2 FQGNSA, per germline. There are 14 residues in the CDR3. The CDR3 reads CASSVRLTGLAQYF. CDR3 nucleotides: TGTGCCAGCAGCGTAAGACTAACTGGGTTGGCCCAGTACTTC.

CDR3 amino acids: CASSQEYPPTTYGYTF. As DNA, the CDR3 is TGTGCCAGCAGCCAAGAATATCCTCCTACTACCTATGGCTACACCTTC. This chain joins TRBV14 and TRBJ1-2; unclear D gene. The length of the CDR3 is 16 residues. CDR1 is SGHDN and CDR2 is FVKESK in the germline V gene. V shed 0 bases and J shed 4 bases, with 15 bases lying between them.

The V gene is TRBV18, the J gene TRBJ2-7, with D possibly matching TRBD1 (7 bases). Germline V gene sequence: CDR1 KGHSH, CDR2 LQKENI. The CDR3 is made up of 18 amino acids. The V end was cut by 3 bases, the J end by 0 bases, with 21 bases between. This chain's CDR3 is CASSPAQQHRGGSYEQYF. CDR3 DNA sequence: TGTGCCAGCTCACCGGCCCAGCAACACAGGGGAGGCTCCTACGAGCAGTACTTC.

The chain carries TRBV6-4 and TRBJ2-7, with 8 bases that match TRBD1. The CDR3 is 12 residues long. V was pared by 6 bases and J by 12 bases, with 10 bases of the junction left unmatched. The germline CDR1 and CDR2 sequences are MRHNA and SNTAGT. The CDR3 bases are TGTGCCAGCAGGGGACAGGTGCAGCGGCCGTACTTC. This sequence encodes CASRGQVQRPYF.

The CDR3 spells CASTRDRYTGELFF. The CDR3 DNA sequence: TGTGCCAGCACCCGGGACAGGTACACCGGGGAGCTGTTTTTT. The chain joins TRBV28 to TRBJ2-2; 8 nucleotides match TRBD1. Germline CDR1 MDHEN, CDR2 SYDVKM. Germline trimming cut 7 bases from V and 3 bases from J; bases unmatched to any gene: 4. The CDR3 runs to 14 residues.

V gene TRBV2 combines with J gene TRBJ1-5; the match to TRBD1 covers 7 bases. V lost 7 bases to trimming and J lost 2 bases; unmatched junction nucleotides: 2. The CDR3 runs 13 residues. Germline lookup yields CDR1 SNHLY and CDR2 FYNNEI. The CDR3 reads CASIGTGNQPQHF. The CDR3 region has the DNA TGTGCCAGCATTGGGACAGGCAATCAGCCCCAGCATTTT.

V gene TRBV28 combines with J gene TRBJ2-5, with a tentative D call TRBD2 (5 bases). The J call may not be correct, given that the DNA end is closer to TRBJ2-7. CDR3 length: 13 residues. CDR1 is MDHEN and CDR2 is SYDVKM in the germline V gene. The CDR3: CASSRTEGDEQYF. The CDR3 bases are TGTGCCAGCAGCCGCACTGAGGGCGACGAGCAGTACTTC.

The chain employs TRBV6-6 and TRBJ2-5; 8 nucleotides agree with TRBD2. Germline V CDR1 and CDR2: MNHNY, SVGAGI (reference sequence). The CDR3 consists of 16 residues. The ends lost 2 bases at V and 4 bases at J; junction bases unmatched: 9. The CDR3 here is CASSYGRRGGRETQYF. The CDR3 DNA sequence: TGTGCCAGCAGTTACGGGCGCCGGGGGGGCAGAGAGACCCAGTACTTC.

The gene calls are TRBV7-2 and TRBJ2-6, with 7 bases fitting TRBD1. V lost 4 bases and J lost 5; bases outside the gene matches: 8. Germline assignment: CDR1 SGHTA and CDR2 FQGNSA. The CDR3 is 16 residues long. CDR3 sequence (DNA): TGTGCCAGCAGCTCGCGACAGGGACCCTGGGCCAACGTCCTGACTTTC. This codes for CASSSRQGPWANVLTF. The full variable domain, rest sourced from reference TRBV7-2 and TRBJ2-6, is GAGVSQSPSNKVTEKGKDVELRCDPISGHTALYWYRQSLGQGLEFLIYFQGNSAPDKSGLPSDRFSAERTGGSVSTLTIQRTQQEDSAVYLCASSSRQGPWANVLTFGAGSRLTVL.

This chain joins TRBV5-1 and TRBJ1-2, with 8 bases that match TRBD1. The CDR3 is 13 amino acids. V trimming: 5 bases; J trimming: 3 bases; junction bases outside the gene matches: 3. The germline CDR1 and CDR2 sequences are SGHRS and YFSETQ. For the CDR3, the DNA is TGCGCCAGCAGGTTGACAGGGGACTATGGCTACACCTTC. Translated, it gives CASRLTGDYGYTF.

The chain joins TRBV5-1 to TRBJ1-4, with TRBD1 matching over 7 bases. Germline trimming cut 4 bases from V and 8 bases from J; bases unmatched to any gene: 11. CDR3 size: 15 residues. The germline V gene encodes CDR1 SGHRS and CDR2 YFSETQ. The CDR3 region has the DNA TGCGCCAGCAGCACCCTCCTGCAGGGGGAGGAAAAACTGTTTTTT. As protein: CASSTLLQGEEKLFF.

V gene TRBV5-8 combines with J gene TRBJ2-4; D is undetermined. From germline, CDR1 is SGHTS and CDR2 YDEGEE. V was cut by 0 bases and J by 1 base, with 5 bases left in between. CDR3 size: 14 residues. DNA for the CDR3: TGTGCCAGCAGCTTGGTTCCGGCCAAAAACATTCAGTACTTC. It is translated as CASSLVPAKNIQYF.

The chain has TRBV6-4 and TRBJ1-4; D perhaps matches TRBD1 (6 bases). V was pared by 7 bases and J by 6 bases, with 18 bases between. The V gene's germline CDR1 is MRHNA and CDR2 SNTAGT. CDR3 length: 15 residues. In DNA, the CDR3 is TGTGCCAGCACCCAGAACAGGGAGCCGGATGAAAAACTGTTTTTT. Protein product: CASTQNREPDEKLFF.

CDR3 nucleotide sequence: TGTGCCAGCATCCCCGGGACAGGGATGGGCCTTTCTGGCTACACCTTC. Translation: CASIPGTGMGLSGYTF. This chain uses TRBV7-2 with TRBJ1-2; 9 bases are a match to TRBD1. There are 16 residues in the CDR3. Trimming cost V 7 bases and J 7 bases; bases outside gene matches: 16. CDR1 is SGHTA, CDR2 FQGNSA, per germline.

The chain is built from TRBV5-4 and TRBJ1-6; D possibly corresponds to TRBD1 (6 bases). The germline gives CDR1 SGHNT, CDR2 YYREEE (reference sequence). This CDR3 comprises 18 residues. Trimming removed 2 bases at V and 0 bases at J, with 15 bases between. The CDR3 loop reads CASSFGGGQSSYNSPLHF. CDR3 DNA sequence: TGTGCCAGCAGCTTCGGGGGGGGGCAGAGCTCCTATAATTCACCCCTCCACTTT.

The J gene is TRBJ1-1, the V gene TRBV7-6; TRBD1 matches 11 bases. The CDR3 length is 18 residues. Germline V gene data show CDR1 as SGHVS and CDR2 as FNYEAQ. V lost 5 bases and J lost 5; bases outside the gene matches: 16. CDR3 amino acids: CASSIHLGQGARWTEAFF. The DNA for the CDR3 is TGTGCCAGCAGCATCCACCTAGGACAGGGGGCGCGGTGGACTGAAGCTTTCTTT.

The CDR3 sequence: CASSGSLAGTTFNEQFF. For the CDR3, the DNA is TGTGCCAGCAGCGGGTCACTAGCGGGGACTACCTTCAATGAGCAGTTCTTC. The chain couples TRBV9 to TRBJ2-1, with 10 nucleotides matching TRBD2. In germline, CDR1 is SGDLS, CDR2 YYNGEE. The CDR3 consists of 17 residues. Losses at the gene ends were 3 bases for V and 6 bases for J; bases not matched to a gene: 12.

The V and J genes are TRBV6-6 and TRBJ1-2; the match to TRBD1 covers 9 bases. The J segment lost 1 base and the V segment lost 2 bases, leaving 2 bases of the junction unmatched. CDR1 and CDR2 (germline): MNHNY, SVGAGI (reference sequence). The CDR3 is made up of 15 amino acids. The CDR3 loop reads CASSYGDRVNYGYTF. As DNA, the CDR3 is TGTGCCAGCAGTTACGGGGACAGGGTTAACTATGGCTACACCTTC.

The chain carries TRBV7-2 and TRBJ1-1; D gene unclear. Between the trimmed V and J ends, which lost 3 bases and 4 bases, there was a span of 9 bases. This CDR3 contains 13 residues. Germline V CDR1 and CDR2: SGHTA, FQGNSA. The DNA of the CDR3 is TGTGCCAGCAGCTTCAGTACAGTCACTGAAGCTTTCTTT. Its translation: CASSFSTVTEAFF.